One and the same sample provided the 16 T cell receptor beta chains below, sequenced in a study of cytomegalovirus exposure and HLA in healthy donors. The study ran its PCR with 60 Vbeta and 13 Jbeta primers. Profiled with immunoSEQ multiplex PCR; TCRdb holds only in-frame clones, not every one. This sample's clone table lists 150,000 to 200,000 clones. Material: PBMCs. These receptors were collected from a man aged 25-40 years in good health and CMV-seronegative.

Written as DNA, the CDR3 is TGTGCCAGCAGTTACTCTGGCAGGGCTGGCTATGGCTACACCTTC. Its translation: CASSYSGRAGYGYTF. The V and J genes are TRBV6-5 and TRBJ1-2, with a possible D match to TRBD1 (5 bases). Germline lookup yields CDR1 MNHEY and CDR2 SVGAGI. There are 15 residues in the CDR3. Trimming removed 0 bases at V and 4 bases at J, with 12 bases between.

This sequence joins TRBV9 and TRBJ2-5; D perhaps matches TRBD1 (5 bases). The germline gives CDR1 SGDLS, CDR2 YYNGEE. The CDR3 runs to 14 residues. The V end lost 0 bases, the J end lost 5 bases, and 11 bases lay between the germline ends. CDR3 in DNA: TGTGCCAGCAGCGTAGGGGGCTTCGGCGAGACCCAGTACTTC. Protein product: CASSVGGFGETQYF.

The rearrangement joins TRBV6-6 to TRBJ2-7; 7 positions agree with TRBD1. The CDR3 consists of 14 residues. Germline-derived CDR1 and CDR2 are MNHNY and SVGAGI (reference sequence). The trim removed 0 bases at V and 3 bases at J, leaving 2 bases unmatched. The CDR3 DNA is TGTGCCAGCAGTTACTCGGACAGGTTCTACGAGCAGTACTTC. Its protein is CASSYSDRFYEQYF.

The rearrangement joins TRBV5-6 to TRBJ1-4; 7 positions agree with TRBD1. CDR1 and CDR2 (germline): SGHDT, YYEEEE. The trim removed 2 bases at V and 7 bases at J, leaving 5 bases unmatched. The CDR3 runs 14 residues. CDR3 amino acids: CASSLGRGREKLFF. The DNA for the CDR3 is TGTGCCAGCAGCTTAGGAAGGGGGCGTGAAAAACTGTTTTTT.

This rearrangement joins TRBV6-1 to TRBJ2-1; D gene uncertain. The CDR3 runs to 14 residues. Germline V gives CDR1 MNHNS, CDR2 SASEGT. V was cut by 4 bases and J by 8 bases, with 15 bases left in between. CDR3 nucleotide sequence: TGTGCCAGCAGTGCCAGCCCTAGTTCTCATGAGCAGTTCTTC. Protein sequence: CASSASPSSHEQFF.

The V gene is TRBV7-8, the J gene TRBJ2-3; 8 positions match TRBD2. The germline V gene encodes CDR1 SGHVS and CDR2 FQNEAQ. The junction had 11 bases not matched to a gene; V was cut back by 1 base and J by 5 bases. CDR3 length: 17 residues. The CDR3: CASSLESGGRTGDTQYF. CDR3 in DNA: TGTGCCAGCAGCTTAGAGTCCGGCGGGAGGACGGGAGATACGCAGTATTTT.

As to this clone: The junction departs from germline at one end; a sequencing error may be responsible. V and J are TRBV6-5 and TRBJ1-5; 8 nucleotides match TRBD1. The CDR3 is made up of 13 amino acids. Germline-derived CDR1 and CDR2 are MNHEY and SVGAGI. The CDR3 loop is CAISGQGVQPQHF. The CDR3 DNA is TGTGCCATCAGTGGACAGGGAGTTCAGCCCCAGCATTTT.

The V gene is TRBV9, the J gene TRBJ2-2, with TRBD2 identical over 8 bases. Germline CDR1 is SGDLS and CDR2 is YYNGEE. The CDR3 length is 15 residues. V shed 7 bases, J shed 5 bases, and the junction held 10 bases outside the gene matches. The CDR3 region is CASGPSGGRTGELFF. The CDR3 coding sequence is TGTGCCAGCGGCCCTTCGGGGGGGCGGACCGGGGAGCTGTTTTTT.

This chain connects TRBV13 to TRBJ2-5; D not resolved. V lost 4 bases to trimming and J lost 5 bases, with 5 bases between them. Germline CDR1 reads PRHDT; CDR2 reads FYEKMQ (reference sequence). The CDR3 extends over 11 amino acids. CDR3 in amino acids: CASSYKETQYF. The CDR3 DNA reads TGTGCCAGCAGCTACAAGGAGACCCAGTACTTC.

This chain uses TRBV23-1 with TRBJ1-4, with 9 bases lining up with TRBD1. TRBV23-1 is known as an ORF, though its function is uncertain. V was clipped by 4 bases and J by 6 bases; unmatched bases: 3. CDR3 length: 14 amino acids. The CDR3 sequence is CASSLQGADEKLFF. The CDR3 DNA reads as TGCGCCAGCAGTCTACAGGGGGCGGATGAAAAACTGTTTTTT.

This sequence joins TRBV5-6 and TRBJ1-1; TRBD1 aligns across 8 bases. Germline lookup yields CDR1 SGHDT and CDR2 YYEEEE. This CDR3 has 15 residues. V trimming: 4 bases; J trimming: 1 base; junction bases outside the gene matches: 6. The CDR3 here is CASSPGTGGNTEAFF. CDR3 bases: TGTGCCAGCAGCCCTGGGACAGGAGGGAACACTGAAGCTTTCTTT.

The chain joins TRBV10-2 to TRBJ1-1; no clear D. V gave up 4 bases and J gave up 1 base, with 7 bases separating them. CDR1 and CDR2 (germline): WSHSY, SAAADI. The CDR3 totals 13 residues. CDR3 residues: CASSAWANTEAFF. In DNA, the CDR3 is TGCGCCAGCAGTGCTTGGGCGAACACTGAAGCTTTCTTT.

The gene calls are TRBV25-1 and TRBJ2-5, with D perhaps TRBD1 (5 bases). Germline V gene data show CDR1 as MGHDK and CDR2 as SYGVNS. V was clipped by 0 bases and J by 5 bases, with 16 bases between them. The length of the CDR3 is 16 residues. In nucleotides, the CDR3 is TGTGCCAGCAGTGAATATTTTGTCCAGGGTGGCGAGACCCAGTACTTC. This codes for CASSEYFVQGGETQYF. Using reference TRBV25-1 and TRBJ2-5 for the parts outside the CDR3, the full variable domain is EADIYQTPRYLVIGTGKKITLECSQTMGHDKMYWYQQDPGMELHLIHYSYGVNSTEKGDLSSESTVSRIRTEHFPLTLESARPSHTSQYLCASSEYFVQGGETQYFGPGTRLLVL.

The rearrangement joins TRBV5-1 to TRBJ2-2; 7 bases fit TRBD1. The CDR3 runs 16 residues. The ends lost 2 bases at V and 4 bases at J; junction bases unmatched: 8. The germline CDR1 and CDR2 sequences are SGHRS and YFSETQ. The CDR3 sequence is CASSFGQAGGTGELFF. In DNA, the CDR3 is TGCGCCAGCAGCTTCGGACAGGCCGGAGGCACCGGGGAGCTGTTTTTT.

This CDR3 is CASSSQGNQPQHF. The CDR3 coding sequence is TGCGCCAGCAGCTCACAGGGAAATCAGCCCCAGCATTTT. The genes are TRBV4-1 and TRBJ1-5; maybe TRBD1 (6 bases). Germline CDR1 MGHRA, CDR2 YSYEKL. The CDR3 contains 13 residues. V was shortened by 5 bases and J by 4 bases, with 9 bases between the two germline ends.

The rearrangement uses TRBV7-2 and TRBJ2-3; possibly TRBD2 for D (5 bases). Germline lookup yields CDR1 SGHTA and CDR2 FQGNSA. The ends were cut back, 0 bases at V and 4 bases at J, with 17 bases in the middle. The CDR3 loop spans 17 amino acids. The DNA of the CDR3 is TGTGCCAGCAGCTTAGCGCGAACGGGAAGGCAGGCAGATACGCAGTATTTT. Encoded protein: CASSLARTGRQADTQYF.